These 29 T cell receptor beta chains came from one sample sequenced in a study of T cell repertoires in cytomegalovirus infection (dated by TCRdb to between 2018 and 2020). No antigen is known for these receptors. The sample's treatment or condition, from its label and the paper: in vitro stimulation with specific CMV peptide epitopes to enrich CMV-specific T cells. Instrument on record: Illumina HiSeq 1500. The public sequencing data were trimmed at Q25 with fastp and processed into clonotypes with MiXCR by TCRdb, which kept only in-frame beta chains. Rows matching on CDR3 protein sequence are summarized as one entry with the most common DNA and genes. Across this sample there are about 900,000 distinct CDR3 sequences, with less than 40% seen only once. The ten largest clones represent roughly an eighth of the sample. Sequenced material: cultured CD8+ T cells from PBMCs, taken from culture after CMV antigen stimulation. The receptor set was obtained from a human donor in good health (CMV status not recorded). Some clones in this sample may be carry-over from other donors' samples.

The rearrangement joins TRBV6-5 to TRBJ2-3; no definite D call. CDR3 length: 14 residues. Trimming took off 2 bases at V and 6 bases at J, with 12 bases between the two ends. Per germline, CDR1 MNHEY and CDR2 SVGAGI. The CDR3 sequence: CASSYARFRDTQYF. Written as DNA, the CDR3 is TGTGCCAGCAGTTACGCCAGGTTCAGGGATACGCAGTATTTT.

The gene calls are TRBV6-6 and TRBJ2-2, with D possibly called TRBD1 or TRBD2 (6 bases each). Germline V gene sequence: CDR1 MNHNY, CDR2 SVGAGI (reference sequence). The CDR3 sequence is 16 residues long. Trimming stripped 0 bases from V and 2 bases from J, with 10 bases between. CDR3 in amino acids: CASSYSIGGNTGELFF. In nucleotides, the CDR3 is TGTGCCAGCAGTTACTCGATCGGGGGCAACACCGGGGAGCTGTTTTTT.

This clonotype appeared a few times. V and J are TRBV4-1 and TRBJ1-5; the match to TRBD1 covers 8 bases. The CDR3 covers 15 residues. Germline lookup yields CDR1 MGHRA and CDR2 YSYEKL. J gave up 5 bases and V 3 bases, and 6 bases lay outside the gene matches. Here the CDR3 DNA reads TGCGCCAGCAGCCAGACAGGGGAGGGAGATCAGCCCCAGCATTTT. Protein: CASSQTGEGDQPQHF.

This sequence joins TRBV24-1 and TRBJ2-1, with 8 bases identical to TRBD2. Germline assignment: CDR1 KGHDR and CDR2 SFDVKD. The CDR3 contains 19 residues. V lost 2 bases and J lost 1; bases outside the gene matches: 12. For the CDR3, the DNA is TGTGCCACCAGTGATTGGGACTCGGCGGGGGGCTCGTCCTACAATGAGCAGTTCTTC. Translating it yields CATSDWDSAGGSSYNEQFF.

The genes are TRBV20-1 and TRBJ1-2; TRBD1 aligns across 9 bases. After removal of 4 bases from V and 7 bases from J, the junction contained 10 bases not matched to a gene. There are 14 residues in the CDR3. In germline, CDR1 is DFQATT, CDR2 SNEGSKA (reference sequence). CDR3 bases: TGCAGTGCTACCTCGGGACAGGGAAAGTTTGGCTACACCTTC. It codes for CSATSGQGKFGYTF.

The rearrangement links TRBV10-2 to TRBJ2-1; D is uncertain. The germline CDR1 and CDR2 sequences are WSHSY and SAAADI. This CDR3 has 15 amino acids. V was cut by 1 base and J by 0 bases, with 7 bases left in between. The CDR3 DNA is TGCGCCAGCAGTGAGTTAGGCTTCTCCTACAATGAGCAGTTCTTC. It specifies CASSELGFSYNEQFF.

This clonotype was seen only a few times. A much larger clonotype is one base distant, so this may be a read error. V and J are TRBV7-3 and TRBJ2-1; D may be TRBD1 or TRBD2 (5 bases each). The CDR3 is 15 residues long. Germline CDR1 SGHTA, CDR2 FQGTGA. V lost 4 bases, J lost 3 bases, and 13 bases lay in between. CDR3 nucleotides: TGTGCCAGCAGCTCTGAGTGGGGGAGCTACAATGAGCAGTTCTTC. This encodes CASSSEWGSYNEQFF. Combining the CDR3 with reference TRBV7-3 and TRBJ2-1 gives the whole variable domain GAGVSQTPSNKVTEKGKYVELRCDPISGHTALYWYRQSLGQGPEFLIYFQGTGAADDSGLPNDRFFAVRPEGSVSTLKIQRTERGDSAVYLCASSSEWGSYNEQFFGPGTRLTVL.

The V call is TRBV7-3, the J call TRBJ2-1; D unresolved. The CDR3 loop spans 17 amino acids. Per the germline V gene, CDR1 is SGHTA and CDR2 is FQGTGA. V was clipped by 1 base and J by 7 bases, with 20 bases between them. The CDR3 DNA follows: TGTGCCAGCAGCTTAATCATACCATTCGGACGTGATAATGAGCAGTTCTTC. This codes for CASSLIIPFGRDNEQFF.

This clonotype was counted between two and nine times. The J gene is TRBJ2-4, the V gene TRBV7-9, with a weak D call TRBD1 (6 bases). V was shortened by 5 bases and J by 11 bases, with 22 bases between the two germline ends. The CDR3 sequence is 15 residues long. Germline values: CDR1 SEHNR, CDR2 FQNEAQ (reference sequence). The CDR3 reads CASSPRGSRGDFQYF. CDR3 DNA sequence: TGTGCCAGCAGCCCCCGGGGTTCCAGGGGTGATTTTCAGTACTTC.

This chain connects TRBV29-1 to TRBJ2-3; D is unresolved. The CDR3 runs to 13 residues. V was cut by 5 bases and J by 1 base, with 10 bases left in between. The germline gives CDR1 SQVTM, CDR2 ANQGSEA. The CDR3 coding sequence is TGCAGCGTTCGCCGGTCCGGCACAGATACGCAGTATTTT. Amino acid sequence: CSVRRSGTDTQYF.

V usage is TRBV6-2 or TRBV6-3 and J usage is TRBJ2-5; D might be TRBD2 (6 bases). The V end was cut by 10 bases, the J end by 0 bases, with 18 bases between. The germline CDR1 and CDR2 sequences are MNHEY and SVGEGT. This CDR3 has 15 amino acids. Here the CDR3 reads CATETPGRYQETQYF. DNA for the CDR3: TGTGCCACCGAGACCCCAGGGAGGTACCAAGAGACCCAGTACTTC.

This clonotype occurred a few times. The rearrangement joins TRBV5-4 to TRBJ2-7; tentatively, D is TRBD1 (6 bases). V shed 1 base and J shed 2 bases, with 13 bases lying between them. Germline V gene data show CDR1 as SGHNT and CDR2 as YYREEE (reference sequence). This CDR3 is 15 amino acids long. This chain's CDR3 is CASSLPDSGAYEQYV. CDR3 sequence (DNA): TGTGCCAGCAGCTTGCCGGACAGTGGAGCCTACGAGCAGTACGTC.

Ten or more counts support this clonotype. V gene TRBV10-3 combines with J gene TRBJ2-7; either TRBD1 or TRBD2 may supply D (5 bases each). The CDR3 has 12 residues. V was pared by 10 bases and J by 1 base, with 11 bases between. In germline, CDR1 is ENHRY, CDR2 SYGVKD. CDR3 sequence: CATRGSSYEQYV. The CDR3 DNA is TGTGCCACCCGGGGCAGTTCCTACGAGCAGTACGTC.

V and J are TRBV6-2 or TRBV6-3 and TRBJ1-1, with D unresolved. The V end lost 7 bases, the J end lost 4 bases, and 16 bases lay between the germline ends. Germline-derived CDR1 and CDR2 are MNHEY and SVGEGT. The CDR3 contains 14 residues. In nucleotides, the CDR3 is TGTGCCAGCACCTCTACCCGGGGAACCACTGAAGCTTTCTTT. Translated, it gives CASTSTRGTTEAFF.

In nucleotides, the CDR3 is TGTGCCATCAGTGGGGACAGGGAATCAGATACGCAGTATTTT. Its protein is CAISGDRESDTQYF. The chain couples TRBV10-3 to TRBJ2-3, with 9 positions matching TRBD1. V trimming: 4 bases; J trimming: 4 bases; junction bases outside the gene matches: 3. The CDR3 is made up of 14 amino acids. Germline CDR1 is ENHRY and CDR2 is SYGVKD.

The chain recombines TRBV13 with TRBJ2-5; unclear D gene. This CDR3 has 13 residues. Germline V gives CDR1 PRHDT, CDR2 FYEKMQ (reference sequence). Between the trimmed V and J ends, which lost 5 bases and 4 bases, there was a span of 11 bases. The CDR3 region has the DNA TGTGCCAGCAGCCCCTTCGTCTTAGAGACCCAGTACTTC. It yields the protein CASSPFVLETQYF.

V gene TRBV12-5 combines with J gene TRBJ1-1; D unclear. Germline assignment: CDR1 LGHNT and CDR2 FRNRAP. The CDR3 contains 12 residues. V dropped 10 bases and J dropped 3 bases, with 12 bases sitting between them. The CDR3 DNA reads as TGTGCTACCCAAGGAGGAGACACTGAAGCTTTCTTT. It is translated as CATQGGDTEAFF.

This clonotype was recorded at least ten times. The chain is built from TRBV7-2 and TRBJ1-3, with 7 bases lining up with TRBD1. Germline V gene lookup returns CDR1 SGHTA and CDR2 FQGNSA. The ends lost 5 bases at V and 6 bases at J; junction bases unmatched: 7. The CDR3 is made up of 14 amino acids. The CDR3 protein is CASSMTGRENTIYF. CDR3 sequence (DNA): TGTGCCAGCAGCATGACAGGGAGGGAAAACACCATATATTTT.

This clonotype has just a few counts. The CDR3 sequence is CATGYSSFTDTQYF. The CDR3 DNA is TGTGCCACGGGGTATAGCTCGTTCACAGATACGCAGTATTTT. The chain is built from TRBV10-3 and TRBJ2-3, with a tentative D call TRBD2 (5 bases). The CDR3 is 14 amino acids. Trimming cost V 10 bases and J 2 bases, with 16 bases left between them. In germline, CDR1 is ENHRY, CDR2 SYGVKD.

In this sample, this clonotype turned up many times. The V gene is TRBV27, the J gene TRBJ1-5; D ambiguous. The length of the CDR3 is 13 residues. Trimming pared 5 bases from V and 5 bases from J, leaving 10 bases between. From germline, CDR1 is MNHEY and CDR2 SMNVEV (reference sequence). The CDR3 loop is CASSTGWDQPQHF. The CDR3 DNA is TGTGCCAGCAGTACGGGGTGGGATCAGCCCCAGCATTTT.

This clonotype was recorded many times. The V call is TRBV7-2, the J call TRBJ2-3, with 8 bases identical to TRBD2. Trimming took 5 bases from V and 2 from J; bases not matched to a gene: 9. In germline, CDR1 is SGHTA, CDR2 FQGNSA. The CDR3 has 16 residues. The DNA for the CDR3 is TGTGCCAGCAGCCCCTATAGCGGGGAACCCACAGATACGCAGTATTTT. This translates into CASSPYSGEPTDTQYF. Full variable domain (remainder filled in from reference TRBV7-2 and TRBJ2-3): GAGVSQSPSNKVTEKGKDVELRCDPISGHTALYWYRQSLGQGLEFLIYFQGNSAPDKSGLPSDRFSAERTGGSVSTLTIQRTQQEDSAVYLCASSPYSGEPTDTQYFGPGTRLTVL.

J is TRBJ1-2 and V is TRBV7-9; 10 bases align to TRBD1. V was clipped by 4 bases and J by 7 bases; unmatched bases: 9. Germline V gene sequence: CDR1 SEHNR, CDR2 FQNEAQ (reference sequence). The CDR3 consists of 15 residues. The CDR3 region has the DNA TGTGCCAGCAGCTCGGACCGACAGGGGGCGATTGGCTACACCTTC. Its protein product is CASSSDRQGAIGYTF.

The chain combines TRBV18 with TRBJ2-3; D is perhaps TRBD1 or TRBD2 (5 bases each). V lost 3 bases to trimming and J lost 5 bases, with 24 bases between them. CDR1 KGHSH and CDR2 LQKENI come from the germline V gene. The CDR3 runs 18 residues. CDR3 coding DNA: TGTGCCAGCTCACCCGAAAACTGGGACCCACAACGCGGAGATACGCAGTATTTT. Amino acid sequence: CASSPENWDPQRGDTQYF.

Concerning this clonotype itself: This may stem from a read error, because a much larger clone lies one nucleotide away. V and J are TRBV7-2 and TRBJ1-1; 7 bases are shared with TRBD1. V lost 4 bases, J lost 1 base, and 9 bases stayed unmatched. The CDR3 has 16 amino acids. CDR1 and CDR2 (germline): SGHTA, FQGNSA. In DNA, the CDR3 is TGTGCCAGCAGCTGGGGACAGTTTTTAAGGAACACTGAAGCTTTCTTT. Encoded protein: CASSWGQFLRNTEAFF.

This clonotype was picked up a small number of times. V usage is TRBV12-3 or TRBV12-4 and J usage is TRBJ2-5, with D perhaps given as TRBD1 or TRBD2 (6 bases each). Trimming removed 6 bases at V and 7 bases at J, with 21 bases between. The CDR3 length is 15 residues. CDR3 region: CASSTPTGGEATQYF. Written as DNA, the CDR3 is TGTGCCAGCAGCACTCCGACAGGAGGGGAGGCGACCCAGTACTTC.

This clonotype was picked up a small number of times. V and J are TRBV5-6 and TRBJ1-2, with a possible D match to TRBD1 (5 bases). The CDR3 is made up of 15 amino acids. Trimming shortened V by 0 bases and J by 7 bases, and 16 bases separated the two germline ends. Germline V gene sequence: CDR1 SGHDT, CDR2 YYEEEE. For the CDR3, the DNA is TGTGCCAGCAGCTTGGGCAGCAGGGTGATCGGTGGCTACACCTTC. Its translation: CASSLGSRVIGGYTF.

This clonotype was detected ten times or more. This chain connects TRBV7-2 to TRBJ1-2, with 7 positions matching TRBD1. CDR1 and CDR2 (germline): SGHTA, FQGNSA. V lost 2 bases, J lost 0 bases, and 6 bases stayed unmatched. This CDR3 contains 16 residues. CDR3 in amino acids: CASSLTDRATNYGYTF. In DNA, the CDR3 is TGTGCCAGCAGCTTAACCGACAGGGCGACTAACTATGGCTACACCTTC.

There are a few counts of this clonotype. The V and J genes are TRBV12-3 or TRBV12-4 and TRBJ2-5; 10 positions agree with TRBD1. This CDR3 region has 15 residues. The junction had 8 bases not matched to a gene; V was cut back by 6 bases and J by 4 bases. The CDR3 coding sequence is TGTGCCAGCAGACGCTCCGGGACAGGGGTAGAGACCCAGTACTTC. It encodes CASRRSGTGVETQYF.

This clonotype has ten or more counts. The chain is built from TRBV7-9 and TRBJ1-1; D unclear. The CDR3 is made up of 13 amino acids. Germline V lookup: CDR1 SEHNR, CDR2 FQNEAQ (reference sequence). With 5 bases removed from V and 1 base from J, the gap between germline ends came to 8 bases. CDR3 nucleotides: TGTGCCAGCAGCCCCCCAGAGAACACTGAAGCTTTCTTT. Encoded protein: CASSPPENTEAFF.